The entry below describes one T cell receptor (beta chain). The sample belongs to a study of CD8 T cells in Susac syndrome. The CDR3 sequence is 16 residues long. Losses at the gene ends were 1 base for V and 3 bases for J; bases not matched to a gene: 4. Germline values: CDR1 LGHDT, CDR2 YNNKEL (reference sequence). A quantity of roughly 0.5 to 1 ug RNA underwent reverse transcription using random hexamers. TCRdb passed the immunoSEQ multiplex PCR reads through MiXCR, listing each CDR3 protein once. Among around 130,000 distinct CDR3 sequences listed, about 90% were seen once. The rearrangement links TRBV3-1 to TRBJ2-3; 10 positions agree with TRBD2. The TCR originated in a human donor with multiple sclerosis. What was sequenced was CD8+ T cells from PBMCs. The CDR3 loop is CASSQVTSGTTDTQYF. The CDR3 DNA is TGTGCCAGCAGCCAAGTTACTAGCGGGACTACAGATACGCAGTATTTT.